These T cell receptor beta chains were read from a single sample in a study of CXCR3-negative and CXCR3-positive naive CD8 T cells. Using the 5' RACE reads, TCRdb records one entry per CDR3 protein without DNA. In total, the table holds approximately 20,000 distinct CDR3 sequences. Sequenced: memory CD8+ T cells from blood. These receptors were obtained from a human donor in good health. Some clones in this sample may be carry-over from other donors' samples. Each CDR3 is given with its conserved first and last residue. Size is stated for part of the rows, as once, few or many counts, or as a class when the clone is expanded.

>-|TRBV7-2|TRBJ1-2
CASSPQDNPSYGYTF
>-|TRBV6-2/TRBV6-3|TRBJ1-2
CASSYEVGGRNYGYTF
>-|TRBV7-6|TRBJ2-1
CASSSLADYNEQFF
>-|TRBV28|TRBJ2-7
CASSLWDRGDEQYF
>-|TRBV29-1|TRBJ2-7
CSVSQSSYEQYF
>-|TRBV5-1|TRBJ2-7
CASKIDLSYEQYF
>-|TRBV7-8|TRBJ2-7
CASSSPGQGFGEQYF
>-|TRBV6-4|TRBJ2-7
CASSATVTGEQYF
>-|TRBV29-1|TRBJ1-1
CSVPWGNTEAFF
>-|TRBV3-1|TRBJ2-5
CASSQDEVGPDRPPPTYTETQYF
>-|TRBV29-1|TRBJ2-7
CSVSDRNNYEQYF
>-|TRBV25-1|TRBJ2-1
CASSEGSAYNEQFF
>large|TRBV6-2/TRBV6-3|TRBJ2-1
CATGLNGVNEQFF
>-|TRBV6-6|TRBJ2-1
CASSYTNEQFF
>-|TRBV6-1|TRBJ2-6
CASFLAAGANVLTF
>-|TRBV2|TRBJ2-5
CASSEGGQETQYF
>-|TRBV18|TRBJ2-1
CASSPGGGGVLEQFF
>-|TRBV7-2|TRBJ2-2
CASSLGNPGELFF
>-|TRBV7-7|TRBJ2-1
CASSLGVGGRVDEQFF
>-|TRBV14|TRBJ2-7
CASSQEGTPWEQYF
>-|TRBV12-3/TRBV12-4|TRBJ2-5
CASSFYGLEETQYF
>-|TRBV30|TRBJ2-1
CAWSVLLDINEQFF
>-|TRBV28|TRBJ2-4
CASSSRDRVYIQYF
>-|TRBV5-1|TRBJ2-7
CASTGTGPTEQYF
>-|TRBV28|TRBJ2-2
CASSLGGMDTGELFF
>-|TRBV7-2|TRBJ2-5
CASSLERAPLEETQYF
>-|TRBV20-1|TRBJ1-1
CSAGTGLDTEAFF
>medium-sized|TRBV6-4|TRBJ2-3
CASSEQGESADTQYF
>-|TRBV5-1|TRBJ2-2
CASSFNLAGTGELFF
>-|TRBV28|TRBJ2-5
CASGGPQETQYF
>-|TRBV12-3/TRBV12-4|TRBJ1-5
CASRQGGPQHF
>-|TRBV12-3/TRBV12-4|TRBJ2-1
CASSLSLGPNEQFF
>-|TRBV14|TRBJ2-2
CASSRNRANTGELFF
>-|TRBV29-1|TRBJ2-7
CSVDRDYEQYF
>-|TRBV29-1|TRBJ2-3
CSVEGTSGGADTQYF
>-|TRBV29-1|TRBJ2-2
CSGQGEAGELFF
>-|TRBV29-1|TRBJ1-1
CSSGTGGPEAFF
>-|TRBV21-1|TRBJ2-7
CASSKGDRGPSYEQYF
>-|TRBV25-1|TRBJ1-2
CASSDVRGTDYTF
>-|TRBV6-2/TRBV6-3|TRBJ2-6
CAGQSSGANVLTF
>-|TRBV28|TRBJ2-7
CASSSSPYGSYEQYF
>-|TRBV29-1|TRBJ2-1
CSVESSGLPFDEQFF
>-|TRBV11-2|TRBJ2-2
CASSSPRTARTGELFF
>-|TRBV6-2/TRBV6-3|TRBJ2-1
CASSYNNEQFF
>-|TRBV25-1|TRBJ2-5
CASRGGGFGETQYF
>-|TRBV12-3/TRBV12-4|TRBJ1-2
CASSFSTNGYTF
>-|TRBV6-2/TRBV6-3|TRBJ1-1
CASRIQGILTEAFF